Listed below are T cell receptor beta chains from one sample, sequenced in a study of shared T cell receptors in the human thymus. Sequencing used immunoSEQ multiplex PCR; TCRdb keeps in-frame clones, though not all of them. Altogether hundreds of thousands of clones are present, 75% to 85% being singletons, with the ten largest covering more than 0.01%. This sample was shared with a second study, whose subject was human thymus T cells.

The sequencing sample was made of thymocytes. The receptor source for this set is a boy under three years old with a congenital heart defect. CDR3s include the opening cysteine and the closing phenylalanine or tryptophan.

v_gene,j_gene,CDR3aa
TRBV27,TRBJ1-4,CASSPAAGGDEKLFF
TRBV13,TRBJ2-1,CASSLEGTSGRTYNEQFF
TRBV7-2,TRBJ2-7,CASSWTSPSYEQYF
TRBV15,TRBJ1-4,CATSTRTGDNEKLFF
TRBV6-4,TRBJ2-7,CASSPFAGRSSYEQYF
TRBV6-1,TRBJ2-5,CASSGAGRRYQETQYF
TRBV28,TRBJ2-7,CASRPGGVYSYEQYF
TRBV6-5,TRBJ2-7,CATGTSGTRSYEQYF
TRBV7-6,TRBJ2-3,CASSLDSGLGDTQYF
TRBV19,TRBJ2-7,CASSFSGSSYEQYF
TRBV30,TRBJ1-4,CAWSAPGQYNEKLFF
TRBV19,TRBJ1-5,CASTSRGAREGNQPQHF
TRBV5-4,TRBJ2-7,CASSLGREIPYEQYF
TRBV5-4,TRBJ1-3,CASSLPDGTSGNTIYF
TRBV5-1,TRBJ2-7,CASSLGGLLGEQYF
TRBV11-2,TRBJ2-7,CASSLSRALDEQYF
TRBV27,TRBJ2-3,CASSFGQALDTQYF
TRBV4-1,TRBJ1-5,CASSQEGARLPYSNQPQHF
TRBV27,TRBJ2-6,CASSFTRSSGANVLTF
TRBV4-2,TRBJ2-3,CASSQGLAGGLSGDTQYF